This paragraph covers one TCR beta chain sequence. The record originates from a study of blood T cell repertoires in COVID-19. Participant reports of clinical history set cohort assignment. Donors in Cohort 3 counted as recovered after two negative PCRs, clearance, or symptom resolution. TCRdb's table, derived via immunoSEQ multiplex PCR, lists solely in-frame clones and lacks some. The repertoire consists of around 250,000 clones, with approximately 84% occurring once and the leading ten covering 15% to 17%. CDR1 LGHDT and CDR2 YNNKEL come from the germline V gene (reference sequence). The CDR3 spans 12 residues. V was trimmed by 5 bases and J by 2 bases, leaving 5 bases between them.

The source material was PBMCs or T cells enriched from blood (not recorded which). This TCR came from a man aged 18 to 30 who had recovered from COVID-19. The chain employs TRBV3-1 (or the pseudogene TRBV3-2) and TRBJ2-3, with D unresolved. The CDR3 spells CASSVYTDTQYF. The DNA for the CDR3 is TGTGCCAGCAGCGTCTACACAGATACGCAGTATTTT.